This T cell receptor (beta chain) was identified during a study of OX40 agonist ivuxolimab in advanced cancers. Study summary: The treatment was a fully human IgG2 OX40 agonist, ivuxolimab. Age averaged 60 years (range roughly 23 to 79), and roughly 80% were male. Overall study results and limits: CD4+ and CD8+ blood T cells expanded clonally by week 6 at 0.1 to 3.0 mg/kg.

Points on this clone: No antigen is known for it.

Patients with autoimmune history or systemic immunosuppression were excluded. The V segment lost 3 bases and the J segment 8 bases; nucleotides outside the gene matches: 2. Germline lookup yields CDR1 MNHEY and CDR2 SMNVEV (reference sequence). The length of the CDR3 is 13 residues. TCRdb's table, derived via immunoSEQ multiplex PCR, lists solely in-frame clones and lacks some. Here the sample spans 20,000 to 30,000 clones, around 76% being singletons. The rearrangement links TRBV27 to TRBJ2-2, with 8 bases matching TRBD1. This receptor was taken from an adult with an advanced solid tumor such as melanoma, head and neck, liver or kidney cancer. The input for sequencing was CD4+ or CD8+ T cells sorted from blood, taken in a trial of the OX40 agonist ivuxolimab. CDR3 coding DNA: TGTGCCAGCAGTTTCCGGGACAGGGGGGAGCTGTTTTTT. It yields the protein CASSFRDRGELFF.